The clone carrying this T cell receptor (beta chain) was seen many times. The target antigen is unknown. CDR1 and CDR2 (germline): SGHTA, FQGTGA. The CDR3 loop spans 16 amino acids. V dropped 1 base and J dropped 7; count of bases not matched to a gene: 7. A process of 5'RACE template switching, which added a universal primer site and UMIs, was used to make TCR cDNA. TCRdb used MiXCR to reprocess the 5' RACE reads, holding one entry per CDR3 protein. The data show around 110,000 distinct CDR3 sequences, 7.5% to 9.5% seen once. The data stem from a study of T cells after yellow fever vaccination. Study findings and constraints: The booster response re-showed most primary clones: 96% CD4, more than 70% CD8. It was a small share of clonotypes that appeared in both CD4 and CD8 compartments.

The TCR comes from a man aged 30 to 45 who received the YFV17D yellow fever vaccine. Sequenced material: CD8+ T cells sorted from PBMCs, taken 45 days after the yellow fever booster vaccination. The chain employs TRBV7-3 and TRBJ2-1, with 10 nucleotides matching TRBD2. The chain's CDR3 is CASSLIWSSGRNEQFF. The CDR3 DNA follows: TGTGCCAGCAGCTTAATCTGGTCTAGCGGGAGAAATGAGCAGTTCTTC.